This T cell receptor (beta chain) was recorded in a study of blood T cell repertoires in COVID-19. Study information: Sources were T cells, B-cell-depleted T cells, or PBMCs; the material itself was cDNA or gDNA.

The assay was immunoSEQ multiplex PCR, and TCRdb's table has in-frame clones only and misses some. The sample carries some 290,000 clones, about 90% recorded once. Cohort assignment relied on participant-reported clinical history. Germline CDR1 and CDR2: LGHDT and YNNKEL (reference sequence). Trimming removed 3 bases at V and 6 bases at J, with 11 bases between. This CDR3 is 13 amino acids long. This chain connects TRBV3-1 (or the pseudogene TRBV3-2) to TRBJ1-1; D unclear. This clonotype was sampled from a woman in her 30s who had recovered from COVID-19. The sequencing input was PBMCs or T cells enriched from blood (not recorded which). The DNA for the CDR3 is TGTGCCAGCAGCCATGGGAGCAGTGCTGAAGCTTTCTTT. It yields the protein CASSHGSSAEAFF.